This T cell receptor (beta chain) appears in the sequencing data of a study of cytomegalovirus exposure and HLA in healthy donors. Overall study context: Among the 300 to 450 genotyped donors, 70% to 90% were placed in the Caucasian-associated ancestry cluster.

Germline CDR1 and CDR2: MGHRA and YSYEKL. The CDR3 spans 18 residues. Trimming took off 1 base at V and 3 bases at J, with 19 bases between the two ends. PCR used 60 Vbeta primers and 13 Jbeta primers. Assay: immunoSEQ multiplex PCR; the TCRdb copy retains only in-frame clones and omits some. The data contain 95,000 to 100,000 clones, around 83% of them singletons. General study results and limits: An observed cluster of highly shared sequence variants was recorded as a likely sequencing artifact. Researchers counted 164 TCR beta chains as cytomegalovirus-associated. Three CMV-associated chains were confirmed in vitro to be specific for CMV antigens.

Note on this clone: Antigen specificity is unknown.

Material: PBMCs. This clonotype originated in a man younger than 45 in good health and CMV-seronegative. V is TRBV4-1 and J is TRBJ2-4; perhaps TRBD1 as D (6 bases). CDR3 amino acids: CASSQGAAQGFVKNIQYF. In nucleotides, the CDR3 is TGCGCCAGCAGCCAAGGTGCGGCTCAGGGGTTCGTCAAAAACATTCAGTACTTC.